A single TCR beta chain is shown here with its context. The antigen remains undetermined. This record belongs to a study of a mutant IDH1 vaccine in newly diagnosed glioma. The wider study: Treated patients, averaging roughly 40 years, were 62.5% male and roughly 38% female. Week 35 was assigned to visit V12, and week 47 was assigned to visit V13.

Assay used: immunoSEQ multiplex PCR; TCRdb lists only in-frame clones, some missing. Of about 54,000 clones listed, under 90% were seen once; the top ten hold under 5%. Time point denoted: week 35, safety follow-up. Vaccinated patients received 300 ug of mutant IDH1 20-mer peptide per dose, with topical imiquimod. Germline loops: CDR1 MGHRA, CDR2 YSYEKL. The CDR3 totals 17 residues. V was pared by 0 bases and J by 12 bases, with 14 bases of the junction left unmatched. The sample was PBMCs, taken from a glioma patient whose treatment included an IDH1 peptide vaccine. The TCR comes from a woman aged 18-29 years with glioma. The chain has TRBV4-1 and TRBJ2-1; 10 positions match TRBD2. The DNA for the CDR3 is TGCGCCAGCAGCCAAGATCCCATATTGAAGGCTAGCGGGAGGCAGTTCTTC. It translates to CASSQDPILKASGRQFF.